This T cell receptor beta chain was recorded in a study of blood T cell repertoires in COVID-19. The overall study: Acute and convalescent COVID-19 specimens originated in the United States, Italy and Spain.

Using immunoSEQ multiplex PCR, the repertoire was profiled, and TCRdb retains in-frame clones only, with some absent. The data contain around 60,000 clones, just under 90% of them singletons. Germline assignment: CDR1 MGHDK and CDR2 SYGVNS. CDR3 length: 16 amino acids. The V gene end was trimmed by 6 bases and the J gene end by 5 bases; junction bases not matched to a gene: 10. The receptor was isolated from a human donor with active COVID-19. The donor label of this sample is uncertain. Sequencing used peripheral blood. The chain links TRBV25-1 to TRBJ2-3; 11 bases line up with TRBD1. The CDR3 bases are TGTGCCAGCAGCTCCACCCCGGGACAGGGGGTAGATACGCAGTATTTT. Its protein product is CASSSTPGQGVDTQYF.